Presented here are 10 T cell receptor beta chains from one specimen sequenced in a study of T cell responses to AZD1222 COVID-19 vaccine. Produced via immunoSEQ multiplex PCR; TCRdb's table is partial and in-frame only. The sample carries approximately 150,000 clones, around 90% recorded once. The sequencing here drew on peripheral blood, taken 28 days after the second dose of the MenACWY control vaccine. The receptors originated from an adult who received the MenACWY meningococcal vaccine as a control.

The chain is built from TRBV24-1 and TRBJ2-1, with D possibly TRBD1 on 6 matching bases. V lost 4 bases to trimming and J lost 0 bases, with 15 bases between them. The V gene's germline CDR1 is KGHDR and CDR2 SFDVKD. The CDR3 runs to 17 residues. The CDR3 region has the DNA TGTGCCACCAGTGACCCTCGACAGGACGACTCCTACAATGAGCAGTTCTTC. Amino acids: CATSDPRQDDSYNEQFF.

The V gene is TRBV28, the J gene TRBJ2-7; D gene uncertain. Trimming removed 3 bases at V and 6 bases at J, with 15 bases between. The length of the CDR3 is 14 residues. CDR1 is MDHEN, CDR2 SYDVKM, per germline. As DNA, the CDR3 is TGTGCCAGCAGTTTCCGCAGCCTCCGGGTCGAGCAGTACTTC. Translated, it gives CASSFRSLRVEQYF.

The chain recombines TRBV7-2 with TRBJ1-2; D remains unclear. The length of the CDR3 is 12 residues. V dropped 1 base and J dropped 3 bases, with 3 bases sitting between them. In germline, CDR1 is SGHTA, CDR2 FQGNSA. CDR3 DNA: TGTGCCAGCAGCTTAGGGTACTATGGCTACACCTTC. This translates into CASSLGYYGYTF.

This clone was detected once. V usage is TRBV7-9 and J usage is TRBJ2-5, with 10 nucleotides matching TRBD2. Per germline, CDR1 SEHNR and CDR2 FQNEAQ (reference sequence). The junction had 5 bases not matched to a gene; V was cut back by 5 bases and J by 5 bases. The CDR3 spans 14 residues. The CDR3 here is CASSPKREGETQYF. CDR3 DNA: TGTGCCAGCAGCCCTAAGCGGGAGGGGGAGACCCAGTACTTC.

The CDR3 region is CASSFMTRSYEQYF. As DNA, the CDR3 is TGTGCCAGCAGTTTTATGACGCGCTCCTACGAGCAGTACTTC. V gene TRBV27 combines with J gene TRBJ2-7; D remains ambiguous. The germline V and J ends were trimmed by 3 bases and 0 bases, with 9 bases remaining between them. The CDR3 length is 14 residues. Germline-derived CDR1 and CDR2 are MNHEY and SMNVEV (reference sequence).

V gene TRBV29-1 combines with J gene TRBJ1-2; TRBD1 matches at 7 bases. The trim removed 1 base at V and 1 base at J, leaving 9 bases unmatched. The CDR3 is made up of 16 amino acids. Germline lookup yields CDR1 SQVTM and CDR2 ANQGSEA. The CDR3, as DNA: TGCAGCGTTGAAGCTTTCGACAGGGAAGGTAACTATGGCTACACCTTC. Translation gives CSVEAFDREGNYGYTF.

The CDR3 DNA is TGTGCCAGCAGCCCCCGGGGGTCCGGGGAGCTGTTTTTT. Its protein product is CASSPRGSGELFF. The V and J genes are TRBV7-7 and TRBJ2-2; maybe TRBD2 (6 bases). Trimming pared 5 bases from V and 6 bases from J, leaving 10 bases between. The CDR3 sequence is 13 residues long. Germline V CDR1 and CDR2: SSHAT, FNYEAQ (reference sequence).

V usage is TRBV19 and J usage is TRBJ2-5; D remains ambiguous. V lost 3 bases and J 2 bases, leaving 7 bases between the germline ends. Germline V CDR1 and CDR2: LNHDA, SQIVND (reference sequence). The CDR3 is made up of 13 amino acids. CDR3 amino acids: CASSITRQETQYF. The CDR3 DNA sequence: TGTGCCAGTAGTATTACCCGACAAGAGACCCAGTACTTC.

This chain joins TRBV30 and TRBJ2-3; D is unclear. Trimming cost V 2 bases and J 1 base, with 10 bases left between them. This CDR3 has 14 amino acids. Per germline, CDR1 GTSNPN and CDR2 SVGIG (reference sequence). The CDR3: CAWSLIVGTDTQYF. The CDR3 DNA is TGTGCCTGGAGTTTAATTGTGGGCACAGATACGCAGTATTTT.

This clone was seen once. This rearrangement joins TRBV6-5 to TRBJ2-7; 8 nucleotides match TRBD1. Trimming removed 8 bases from V and 9 bases from J; junction bases left unmatched: 9. CDR3 length equals 12 residues. CDR1 is MNHEY and CDR2 is SVGAGI in the germline V gene. The CDR3 loop is CASGQGATGQYF. CDR3 bases: TGTGCCAGCGGCCAGGGGGCGACCGGGCAGTACTTC.